Each of the 18 T cell receptor beta chains below was sequenced from the same sample in a study of T cell responses to AZD1222 COVID-19 vaccine. TCRdb's table, derived via immunoSEQ multiplex PCR, lists solely in-frame clones and lacks some. The sample carries roughly 120,000 clones, about nine tenths recorded once. Sequenced here: peripheral blood, sampled on day 0 of AZD1222 vaccination. These receptors all stem from an adult in good health.

This clone was detected once. The chain employs TRBV30 and TRBJ1-6; D is undetermined. The CDR3 length is 11 residues. The germline gives CDR1 GTSNPN, CDR2 SVGIG (reference sequence). The V and J ends lost 0 bases and 10 bases respectively, with 4 bases between them. The CDR3 sequence is CAWSVGSPLHF. In nucleotides, the CDR3 is TGTGCCTGGAGTGTTGGGTCACCCCTCCACTTT.

This rearrangement joins TRBV10-1 to TRBJ1-2; TRBD1 is a possible D gene (5 bases). Trimming pared 5 bases from V and 4 bases from J, leaving 14 bases between. The CDR3 length is 14 residues. CDR1 and CDR2 (germline): WNHNN, SYGVQD (reference sequence). Written as DNA, the CDR3 is TGCGCCAGCAGTCGGTCCGGGACCCCCTATGGCTACACCTTC. It encodes CASSRSGTPYGYTF.

The chain recombines TRBV3-1 (or the pseudogene TRBV3-2) with TRBJ1-1; 7 bases agree with TRBD1. Looked up from germline, CDR1 is LGHDT and CDR2 is YNNKEL (reference sequence). This CDR3 spans 17 amino acids. Germline trimming cut 2 bases from V and 10 bases from J; bases unmatched to any gene: 19. CDR3 in amino acids: CASSQSRAGQGDRIAFF. The CDR3 DNA is TGTGCCAGCAGCCAATCTAGAGCTGGGCAGGGGGATCGCATAGCTTTCTTT.

The chain employs TRBV28 and TRBJ2-1; TRBD1 is a possible D gene (5 bases). Germline CDR1 MDHEN, CDR2 SYDVKM. Trimming took 1 base from V and 7 from J, leaving 11 bases between them. CDR3 length: 14 residues. The CDR3 DNA follows: TGTGCCAGCAGTTTATTCAGGGTCCCTAATGAGCAGTTCTTC. It is translated as CASSLFRVPNEQFF.

This clone was detected only once. This chain uses TRBV18 with TRBJ2-5; D is ambiguous. Trimming took off 4 bases at V and 0 bases at J, with 21 bases between the two ends. From germline, CDR1 is KGHSH and CDR2 LQKENI. The CDR3 spans 18 residues. The CDR3 here is CASSLLRPASVYQETQYF. The CDR3 DNA is TGTGCCAGCTCACTACTCAGGCCCGCCTCCGTTTACCAAGAGACCCAGTACTTC.

A single count supports this clone. This chain connects TRBV2 to TRBJ2-2; a weak D match, TRBD1 (5 bases). The CDR3 is made up of 15 amino acids. Trimming stripped 4 bases from V and 0 bases from J, with 9 bases between. Germline V lookup: CDR1 SNHLY, CDR2 FYNNEI. CDR3 sequence (DNA): TGTGCCAGCAGTGCGGGCAGGGCGAACACCGGGGAGCTGTTTTTT. Amino acids: CASSAGRANTGELFF.

This clone occurred once. J is TRBJ1-3 and V is TRBV5-1; the D is unclear. Looked up from germline, CDR1 is SGHRS and CDR2 is YFSETQ. With 0 bases removed from V and 7 bases from J, the gap between germline ends came to 8 bases. CDR3 length: 13 residues. In DNA, the CDR3 is TGCGCCAGCAGCTTGGATCCCCCGAACACCATATATTTT. Protein sequence: CASSLDPPNTIYF.

The rearrangement links TRBV5-1 to TRBJ2-5; TRBD1 is a possible D gene (6 bases). This CDR3 has 15 residues. CDR1 and CDR2 (germline): SGHRS, YFSETQ. The V end was cut by 0 bases, the J end by 2 bases, with 11 bases between. CDR3 sequence (DNA): TGCGCCAGCAGCTTGGGCGACAGGCGGCAAGAGACCCAGTACTTC. Translating it yields CASSLGDRRQETQYF.

The rearrangement uses TRBV6-1 and TRBJ1-2; D remains ambiguous. Germline V gives CDR1 MNHNS, CDR2 SASEGT. The V end was cut by 2 bases, the J end by 8 bases, with 12 bases between. The CDR3 spans 13 residues. For the CDR3, the DNA is TGTGCCAGCAGTGAACCTGCGACCGTAGGCTACACCTTC. This translates into CASSEPATVGYTF.

This chain uses TRBV6-2 or TRBV6-3 with TRBJ2-3; no reliable D call. V was clipped by 1 base and J by 1 base, with 9 bases between them. There are 15 residues in the CDR3. Germline V gene lookup returns CDR1 MNHEY and CDR2 SVGEGT. Here the CDR3 reads CASSYLNEGTDTQYF. The CDR3 coding sequence is TGTGCCAGCAGTTACTTAAACGAGGGCACAGATACGCAGTATTTT.

The chain recombines TRBV19 with TRBJ1-1; 7 positions match TRBD1. The CDR3 has 15 residues. Losses at the gene ends were 6 bases for V and 1 base for J; bases not matched to a gene: 8. CDR1 is LNHDA and CDR2 is SQIVND in the germline V gene (reference sequence). This CDR3 reads CASRVQGGKNTEAFF. CDR3 in DNA: TGTGCCAGTAGGGTCCAGGGGGGTAAGAACACTGAAGCTTTCTTT.

This clone was counted a single time. The chain has TRBV21-1 and TRBJ1-1; the tabulated D call, TRBD1, remains unverified against the DNA. TRBV21-1 corresponds to a pseudogene. The length of the CDR3 is 15 residues. The CDR3 spells CASSKEAGYGTEAFF. The CDR3 nucleotides read TGTGCCAGCAGCAAAGAGGCAGGGTATGGCACTGAAGCTTTCTTT.

V and J are TRBV28 and TRBJ2-1; D is possibly TRBD1 (5 bases). The V end was cut by 6 bases, the J end by 14 bases, with 14 bases between. The CDR3 sequence is 11 residues long. CDR1 MDHEN and CDR2 SYDVKM come from the germline V gene. CDR3 coding DNA: TGTGCCAGCAGGGACACAATTAGAAAGTTCTTC. Translated: CASRDTIRKFF. Full variable domain (rest looked up from reference TRBV28 and TRBJ2-1): DVKVTQSSRYLVKRTGEKVFLECVQDMDHENMFWYRQDPGLGLRLIYFSYDVKMKEKGDIPEGYSVSREKKERFSLILESASTNQTSMYLCASRDTIRKFFGPGTRLTVL.

This chain uses TRBV11-2 with TRBJ2-7; 9 bases fit TRBD1. The CDR3 consists of 14 residues. Germline CDR1 is SGHAT and CDR2 is FQNNGV. The junction had 8 bases not matched to a gene; V was cut back by 8 bases and J by 3 bases. CDR3 DNA: TGTGCCAGCGCTGGGGGACAGGGAGTCTACGAGCAGTACTTC. This gives the protein CASAGGQGVYEQYF.

This clone has more than one count but fewer than ten. The genes are TRBV5-1 and TRBJ2-7; D might be TRBD2 (5 bases). The germline V gene encodes CDR1 SGHRS and CDR2 YFSETQ. Trimming shortened V by 0 bases and J by 4 bases, and 8 bases separated the two germline ends. The length of the CDR3 is 13 residues. The CDR3 spells CASSLDRGYEQYF. In DNA, the CDR3 is TGCGCCAGCAGCTTGGACCGGGGTTACGAGCAGTACTTC.

This rearrangement joins TRBV5-4 to TRBJ1-2; 7 nucleotides line up with TRBD1. Germline CDR1 reads SGHNT; CDR2 reads YYREEE (reference sequence). The V and J ends lost 3 bases and 7 bases, in that order; junction bases with no gene match: 9. This CDR3 is built from 14 residues. The CDR3 region has the DNA TGTGCCAGCAGCTCCGGGACAGAAGGGAGTGGCTACACCTTC. Its translation is CASSSGTEGSGYTF.

The chain is built from TRBV6-5 and TRBJ1-1; D is perhaps TRBD1 (5 bases). CDR3 length equals 15 residues. Looked up from germline, CDR1 is MNHEY and CDR2 is SVGAGI. Trimming left V 5 bases short and J 5 bases short, with 18 bases between. Here the CDR3 reads CASSPLGRGGTEAFF. CDR3 DNA: TGTGCCAGCAGTCCCCTCGGTCGGGGGGGGACTGAAGCTTTCTTT.

CDR3 sequence reads: CASSLGGARGHGYTF. In DNA, the CDR3 is TGTGCCAGCAGTTTAGGGGGAGCTCGCGGGCATGGCTACACCTTC. The rearrangement links TRBV28 to TRBJ1-2; TRBD1 might be the D (5 bases). Trimming took 2 bases from V and 6 from J, leaving 16 bases between them. Germline-derived CDR1 and CDR2 are MDHEN and SYDVKM. The CDR3 is made up of 15 amino acids.